In its sample, the clone carrying this T cell receptor (beta chain) was seen a few times. This entry belongs to a study of T cell clones after liver transplantation. Study context: Three of eight recipients were HCV-positive; others had non-autoimmune, non-viral indications.

Germline CDR1 reads SGDLS; CDR2 reads YYNGEE. This CDR3 comprises 14 residues. V lost 0 bases and J lost 2, with 9 bases in between. Method: immunoSEQ multiplex PCR; TCRdb's copy keeps in-frame clones and lacks some. In the table there are some 59,000 clones, around 70% of which are singletons. The rearrangement joins TRBV9 to TRBJ2-7; D might be TRBD1 or TRBD2, each matching 5 bases. This sequence was found in a human patient who received a liver transplant. Some T cells may possibly be graft donor cells. Sample: CD4+ T cells from blood, taken at the 22-month timepoint. The CDR3 sequence is CASSVDEGTYEQYF. For the CDR3, the DNA is TGTGCCAGCAGCGTAGACGAGGGGACCTACGAGCAGTACTTC.